These 15 T cell receptor beta chains were sequenced from one sample in a study of technical replicates of blood from a few donors. Data came from immunoSEQ multiplex PCR; TCRdb stores just in-frame clones and leaves some out. The table shows more than 95,000 clones, with about 95% occurring only once. Sequencing was carried out using T cells isolated from PBMCs. These receptors came from a human donor in good health.

V usage is TRBV5-4 and J usage is TRBJ1-2; no firm D call. The V and J ends lost 1 base and 8 bases respectively, with 15 bases between them. The germline V gene encodes CDR1 SGHNT and CDR2 YYREEE (reference sequence). This CDR3 is built from 14 residues. CDR3 amino acids: CASSLMGPGGGYTF. The CDR3 nucleotides are TGTGCCAGCAGCTTGATGGGCCCCGGCGGGGGCTACACCTTC. The complete variable domain, with remaining parts taken from reference TRBV5-4 and TRBJ1-2, reads ETGVTQSPTHLIKTRGQQVTLRCSSQSGHNTVSWYQQALGQGPQFIFQYYREEENGRGNFPPRFSGLQFPNYSSELNVNALELDDSALYLCASSLMGPGGGYTFGSGTRLTVV.

This clone was counted between two and nine times. V is TRBV5-1 and J is TRBJ2-1, with 7 bases fitting TRBD1. J was trimmed by 9 bases and V by 2 bases; bases with no gene match: 14. This CDR3 is built from 16 residues. Germline V lookup: CDR1 SGHRS, CDR2 YFSETQ. Here the CDR3 DNA reads TGCGCCAGCAGCTTCGGGGTAAGACAGGGAATTGTTGAGCAGTTCTTC. Encoded protein: CASSFGVRQGIVEQFF.

The rearrangement joins TRBV14 to TRBJ1-6; D is possibly TRBD1 (6 bases). V was trimmed by 4 bases and J by 11 bases, leaving 12 bases between them. CDR1 and CDR2 from the germline V gene are SGHDN and FVKESK. The CDR3 spans 13 residues. CDR3 residues: CASSLRQETPLHF. The CDR3 DNA reads TGTGCCAGCAGCCTCCGACAGGAGACACCCCTCCACTTT.

This sequence joins TRBV5-1 and TRBJ1-2; D is unresolved. This CDR3 has 13 amino acids. CDR1 and CDR2 (germline): SGHRS, YFSETQ. Trimming removed 0 bases at V and 8 bases at J, with 11 bases between. The chain's CDR3 is CASSLEAPEGYTF. Here the CDR3 DNA reads TGCGCCAGCAGCTTGGAAGCCCCTGAAGGCTACACCTTC.

The chain combines TRBV6-4 with TRBJ1-2, with 9 bases lining up with TRBD1. V dropped 6 bases and J dropped 1; count of bases not matched to a gene: 12. The CDR3 totals 17 residues. Germline CDR1 MRHNA, CDR2 SNTAGT. CDR3 coding DNA: TGTGCCAGCAGCAACCCCCCTTGGGACAGGGATAACTATGGCTACACCTTC. It is translated as CASSNPPWDRDNYGYTF.

Notes on this clone: At one end, the junction sequence differs from germline, possibly due to a read error. V gene TRBV7-7 combines with J gene TRBJ2-7; tentatively, D is TRBD2 (6 bases). CDR1 is SSHAT, CDR2 FNYEAQ, per germline (reference sequence). The CDR3 is 16 amino acids. CDR3 nucleotide sequence: TGTGCTAGCAGCCCCACCCACCAGGGACTCTGGGGCGAGCAGTACTTC. The encoded protein is CASSPTHQGLWGEQYF.

This chain connects TRBV19 to TRBJ2-3; TRBD2 matches at 7 bases. The CDR3 is 15 residues long. After removal of 7 bases from V and 6 bases from J, the junction contained 13 bases not matched to a gene. Germline lookup yields CDR1 LNHDA and CDR2 SQIVND (reference sequence). This CDR3 is CASNAGEARLDTQYF. The CDR3 nucleotides read TGTGCCAGTAATGCGGGGGAGGCGAGGTTGGATACGCAGTATTTT.

The J gene is TRBJ2-5, the V gene TRBV28, with D perhaps matching TRBD2 (5 bases). Germline CDR1 reads MDHEN; CDR2 reads SYDVKM. The CDR3 loop spans 13 amino acids. The V and J ends lost 5 bases and 7 bases respectively, with 14 bases between them. CDR3 residues: CASSRTPRGTQYF. In DNA, the CDR3 is TGTGCCAGCAGTAGGACCCCTCGGGGGACCCAGTACTTC.

The rearrangement links TRBV30 to TRBJ2-7; no reliable D call. This CDR3 is built from 14 residues. The V gene's germline CDR1 is GTSNPN and CDR2 SVGIG (reference sequence). Trimming pared 5 bases from V and 3 bases from J, leaving 17 bases between. Here the CDR3 reads CAWAGGRLSYEQYF. The CDR3 coding sequence is TGTGCCTGGGCCGGTGGCAGGCTTAGCTACGAGCAGTACTTC.

This sequence joins TRBV27 and TRBJ1-5; D gene uncertain. Germline CDR1 is MNHEY and CDR2 is SMNVEV (reference sequence). The CDR3 sequence is 14 residues long. Deletions cut 0 bases from V and 3 bases from J, with 6 bases between. CDR3 DNA sequence: TGTGCCAGCAGTTTATCGGGCGACAATCAGCCCCAGCATTTT. Translation: CASSLSGDNQPQHF.

The chain employs TRBV13 and TRBJ2-7; 8 bases are shared with TRBD1. The V gene's germline CDR1 is PRHDT and CDR2 FYEKMQ (reference sequence). There are 15 residues in the CDR3. V was pared by 5 bases and J by 5 bases, with 11 bases of the junction left unmatched. The CDR3 protein is CASSVIQGGPDEQYF. In nucleotides, the CDR3 is TGTGCCAGCAGCGTTATACAGGGGGGCCCGGACGAGCAGTACTTC.

This chain uses TRBV5-5 with TRBJ2-7; D is possibly TRBD2 (6 bases). The germline CDR1 and CDR2 sequences are SGHKS and YYEKEE (reference sequence). Between the trimmed V and J ends, which lost 5 bases and 4 bases, there was a span of 10 bases. The CDR3 sequence is 12 residues long. For the CDR3, the DNA is TGTGCCAGCAGTCACGGGGGTTACGAGCAGTACTTC. It encodes CASSHGGYEQYF.

The chain combines TRBV5-1 with TRBJ2-1; D is perhaps TRBD1 (7 bases). V was clipped by 4 bases and J by 7 bases, with 15 bases between them. Germline V gives CDR1 SGHRS, CDR2 YFSETQ. CDR3 size: 14 residues. The CDR3 DNA is TGCGCCAGCAGCCGGGGGACAGTCAGAAATGAGCAGTTCTTC. Its translation is CASSRGTVRNEQFF.

CDR3 bases: TGTGCCAGCAGCCAAGGTTTCGTTGAGCAGTTCTTC. Its protein is CASSQGFVEQFF. The V call is TRBV14, the J call TRBJ2-1, with no clear D. The CDR3 is 12 amino acids. Trimming removed 1 base from V and 9 bases from J, with 7 bases in between. In germline, CDR1 is SGHDN, CDR2 FVKESK. Full variable domain (rest looked up from reference TRBV14 and TRBJ2-1): EAGVTQFPSHSVIEKGQTVTLRCDPISGHDNLYWYRRVMGKEIKFLLHFVKESKQDESGMPNNRFLAERTGGTYSTLKVQPAELEDSGVYFCASSQGFVEQFFGPGTRLTVL.

This sequence joins TRBV14 and TRBJ1-1; D is uncertain. Germline CDR1 SGHDN, CDR2 FVKESK. The CDR3 loop spans 14 amino acids. Trimming cost V 1 base and J 11 bases, with 17 bases left between them. This chain's CDR3 is CASSQGGMGGSAFF. The CDR3 DNA sequence: TGTGCCAGCAGCCAAGGGGGTATGGGCGGGAGCGCTTTCTTT.